This T cell receptor beta chain was found in a study of chemoradiotherapy in HPV16-positive cancers. Study observations and caveats: In HPV16-positive patients, HPV-responsive T-cell expansion tracked better recurrence-free survival.

The data were produced by immunoSEQ multiplex PCR, yet TCRdb's version contains in-frame clones alone and is incomplete. The table lists tens of thousands of clones, over 85% of them singletons, with about a fifth in the top ten. Samples were taken several times over chemoradiotherapy. This CDR3 spans 16 amino acids. J gave up 0 bases and V 2 bases, and 4 bases lay outside the gene matches. Germline V gives CDR1 WNHNN, CDR2 SYGVQD (reference sequence). Regarding this clone: Its cognate antigen is unknown.

Sequencing was performed on blood, taken from a patient who underwent chemoradiotherapy. The clonotype was recovered from a human donor with HPV-associated anogenital cancer. The V and J genes are TRBV10-1 and TRBJ2-3; TRBD2 matches 8 bases. The CDR3 here is CASSEGSSGSTDTQYF. CDR3 DNA sequence: TGCGCCAGCAGTGAGGGATCTAGCGGGAGCACAGATACGCAGTATTTT.